This TCR beta chain is drawn from a study of shared clonotypes between healthy human individuals. As defined, naive CD8 cells were CD45RO-negative and positively selected for CCR7, with terminally differentiated effector memory CD45RA+ cells excluded. The CDR3 loop spans 15 amino acids. Trimming pared 2 bases from V and 2 bases from J, leaving 13 bases between. CDR1 MNHEY and CDR2 SMNVEV come from the germline V gene (reference sequence). Method: immunoSEQ multiplex PCR; TCRdb's copy keeps in-frame clones and lacks some. The table has roughly 2 million clones, approximately 94% seen once. Material for sequencing was naive CD8+ T cells sorted from blood. The TCR sequence derives from a man between 18 and 29 years old in good health. The V gene is TRBV27, the J gene TRBJ2-7, with D perhaps matching TRBD1 (5 bases). The CDR3 nucleotides read TGTGCCAGCAGTTTAGGGGCAGGACAAGCCTACGAGCAGTACTTC. Its protein product is CASSLGAGQAYEQYF.